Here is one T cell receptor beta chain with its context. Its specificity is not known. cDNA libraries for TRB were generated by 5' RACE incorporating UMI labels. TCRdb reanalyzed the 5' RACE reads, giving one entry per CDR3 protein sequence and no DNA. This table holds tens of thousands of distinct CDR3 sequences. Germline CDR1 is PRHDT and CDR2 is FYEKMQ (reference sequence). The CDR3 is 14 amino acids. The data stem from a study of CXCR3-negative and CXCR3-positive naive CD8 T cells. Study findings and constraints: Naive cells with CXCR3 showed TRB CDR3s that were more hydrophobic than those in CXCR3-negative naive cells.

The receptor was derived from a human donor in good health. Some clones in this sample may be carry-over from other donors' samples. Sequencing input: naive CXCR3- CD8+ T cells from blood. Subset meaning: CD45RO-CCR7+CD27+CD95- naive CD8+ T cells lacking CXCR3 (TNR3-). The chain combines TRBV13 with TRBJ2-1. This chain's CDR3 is CASSPRGVYNEQFF.